A single sample is the source of the 9 T cell receptor beta chains below, sequenced in a study of shared clonotypes between healthy human individuals. Profiled with immunoSEQ multiplex PCR; TCRdb holds only in-frame clones, not every one. The table shows approximately 640,000 clones, with less than 95% occurring only once. The specimen was memory CD8+ T cells from PBMCs. The sample's subset: CD45RO+ cells pooled with CCR7-negative TemRA cells. The receptors shown here come from a man between 18 and 29 years old in good health. Some clones in this sample may be carry-over from other donors' samples.

The chain joins TRBV4-2 to TRBJ1-1; 9 nucleotides align to TRBD1. With 6 bases clipped from V and 1 base from J, the junction kept 0 bases outside the gene matches. Germline V gives CDR1 LGHNA, CDR2 YNFKEQ. This CDR3 region has 13 residues. The CDR3, as DNA: TGTGCCAGCAGGGACAGGGGGAACACTGAAGCTTTCTTT. Amino acid sequence: CASRDRGNTEAFF.

This rearrangement joins TRBV18 to TRBJ1-1, with 10 positions matching TRBD1. The CDR3 is 16 amino acids. J gave up 1 base and V 6 bases, and 8 bases lay outside the gene matches. CDR1 is KGHSH, CDR2 LQKENI, per germline. The CDR3 sequence: CASSPADRGANTEAFF. CDR3 sequence (DNA): TGTGCCAGCTCCCCCGCGGACAGGGGGGCGAACACTGAAGCTTTCTTT. Together with reference TRBV18 and TRBJ1-1, the CDR3 gives the full variable domain: NAGVMQNPRHLVRRRGQEARLRCSPMKGHSHVYWYRQLPEEGLKFMVYLQKENIIDESGMPKERFSAEFPKEGPSILRIQQVVRGDSAAYFCASSPADRGANTEAFFGQGTRLTVV.

This chain links TRBV10-3 with TRBJ2-7, with 7 nucleotides matching TRBD1. The CDR3 spans 17 residues. J lost 2 bases, V lost 9 bases, and 19 bases had no gene match. Per germline, CDR1 ENHRY and CDR2 SYGVKD. CDR3 sequence reads: CAIGSTGVGQGAYEQYF. In DNA, the CDR3 is TGTGCCATTGGTTCGACGGGTGTCGGCCAGGGGGCCTACGAGCAGTACTTC.

J is TRBJ2-2 and V is TRBV16; 7 positions match TRBD2. This CDR3 spans 15 amino acids. J gave up 7 bases and V 3 bases, and 8 bases lay outside the gene matches. CDR1 is KGHSY, CDR2 FQNENV, per germline. Written as DNA, the CDR3 is TGTGCCAGCAGCCATCCAGGACTAGGCGGCGGGGAGCTGTTTTTT. This codes for CASSHPGLGGGELFF.

The chain links TRBV4-1 to TRBJ2-1, with TRBD1 matching over 8 bases. Germline-derived CDR1 and CDR2 are MGHRA and YSYEKL. Trimming took 0 bases from V and 14 from J; bases not matched to a gene: 9. The CDR3 spans 14 residues. CDR3 bases: TGCGCCAGCAGCCAAGATAACGTTCAGGACAGGGAGTTCTTC. It codes for CASSQDNVQDREFF.

This clone was seen just once. The chain joins TRBV5-4 to TRBJ1-2; the D is unclear. This CDR3 has 15 amino acids. Trimming took 2 bases from V and 4 from J, leaving 15 bases between them. CDR1 is SGHNT, CDR2 YYREEE, per germline (reference sequence). DNA for the CDR3: TGTGCCAGCAGCTTTTCCCAAAATCCCCTCTATGGCTACACCTTC. Its protein product is CASSFSQNPLYGYTF.

The rearrangement uses TRBV6-1 and TRBJ2-7; TRBD2 agrees at 10 bases. The CDR3 spans 15 residues. The V and J ends lost 6 bases and 4 bases, in that order; junction bases with no gene match: 9. Germline lookup yields CDR1 MNHNS and CDR2 SASEGT. In DNA, the CDR3 is TGTGCCAGCAGGGTCGGGGGACTAGCGTCGTACGAGCAGTACTTC. Residues: CASRVGGLASYEQYF.

This clone was seen only once. The rearrangement links TRBV5-6 to TRBJ1-5; D is undetermined. The CDR3 covers 14 residues. Between the trimmed V and J ends, which lost 2 bases and 5 bases, there was a span of 11 bases. Germline values: CDR1 SGHDT, CDR2 YYEEEE. The chain's CDR3 is CASSFKPRDQPQHF. CDR3 bases: TGTGCCAGCAGCTTTAAGCCCCGGGATCAGCCCCAGCATTTT.

The rearrangement joins TRBV9 to TRBJ1-2; 7 bases fit TRBD1. The CDR3 spans 15 residues. J gave up 6 bases and V 0 bases, and 8 bases lay outside the gene matches. CDR1 and CDR2 from the germline V gene are SGDLS and YYNGEE. This CDR3 is CASSVGTDRADGYTF. The CDR3 nucleotides read TGTGCCAGCAGCGTAGGGACCGACAGGGCGGATGGCTACACCTTC.